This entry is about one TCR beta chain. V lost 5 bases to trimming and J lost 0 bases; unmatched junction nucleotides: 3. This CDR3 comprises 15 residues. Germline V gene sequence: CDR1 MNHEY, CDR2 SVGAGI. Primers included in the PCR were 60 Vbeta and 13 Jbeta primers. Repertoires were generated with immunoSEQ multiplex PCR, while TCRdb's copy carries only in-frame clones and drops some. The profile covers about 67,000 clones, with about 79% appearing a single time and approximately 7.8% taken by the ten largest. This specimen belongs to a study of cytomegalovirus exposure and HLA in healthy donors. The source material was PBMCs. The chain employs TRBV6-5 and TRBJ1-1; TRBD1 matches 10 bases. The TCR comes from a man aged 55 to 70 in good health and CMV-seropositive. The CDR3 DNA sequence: TGTGCCAGCAGTCGGGACAGGGGAATGAACACTGAAGCTTTCTTT. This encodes CASSRDRGMNTEAFF.